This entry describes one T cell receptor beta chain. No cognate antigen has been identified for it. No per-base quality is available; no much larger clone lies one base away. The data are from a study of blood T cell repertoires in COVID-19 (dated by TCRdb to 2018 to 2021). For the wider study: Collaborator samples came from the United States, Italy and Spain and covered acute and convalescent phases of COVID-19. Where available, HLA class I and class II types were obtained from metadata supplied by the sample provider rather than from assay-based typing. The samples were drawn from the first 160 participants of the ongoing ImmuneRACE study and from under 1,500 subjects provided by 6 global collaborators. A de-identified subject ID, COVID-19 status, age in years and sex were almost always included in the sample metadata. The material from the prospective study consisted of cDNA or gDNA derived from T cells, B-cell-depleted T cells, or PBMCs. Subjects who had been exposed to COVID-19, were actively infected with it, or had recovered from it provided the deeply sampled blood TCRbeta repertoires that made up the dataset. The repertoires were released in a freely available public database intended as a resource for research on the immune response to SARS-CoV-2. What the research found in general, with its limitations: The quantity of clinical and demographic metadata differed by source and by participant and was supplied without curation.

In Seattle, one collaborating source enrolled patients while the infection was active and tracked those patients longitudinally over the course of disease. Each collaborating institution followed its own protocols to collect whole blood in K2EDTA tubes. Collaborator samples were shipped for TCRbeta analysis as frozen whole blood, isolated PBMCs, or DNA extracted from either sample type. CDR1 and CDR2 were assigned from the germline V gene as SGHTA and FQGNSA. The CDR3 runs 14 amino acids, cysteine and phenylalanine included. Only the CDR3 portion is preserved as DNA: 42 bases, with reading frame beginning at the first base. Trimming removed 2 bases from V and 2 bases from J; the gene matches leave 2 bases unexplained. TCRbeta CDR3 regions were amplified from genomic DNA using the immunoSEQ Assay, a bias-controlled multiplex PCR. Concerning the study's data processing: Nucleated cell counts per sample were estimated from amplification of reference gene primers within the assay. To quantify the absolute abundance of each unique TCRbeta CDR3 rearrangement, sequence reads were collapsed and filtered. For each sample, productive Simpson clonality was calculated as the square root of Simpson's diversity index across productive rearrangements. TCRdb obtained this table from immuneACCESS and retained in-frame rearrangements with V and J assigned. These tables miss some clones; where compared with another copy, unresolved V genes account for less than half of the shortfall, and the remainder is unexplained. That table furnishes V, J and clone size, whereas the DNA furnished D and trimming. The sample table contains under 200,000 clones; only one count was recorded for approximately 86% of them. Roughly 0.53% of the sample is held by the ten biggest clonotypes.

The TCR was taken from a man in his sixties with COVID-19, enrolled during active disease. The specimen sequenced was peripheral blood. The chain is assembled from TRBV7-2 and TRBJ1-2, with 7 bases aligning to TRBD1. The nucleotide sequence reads TGTGCCAGCAGCTTAAAGGGGGCAAACTATGGCTACACCTTC. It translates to CASSLKGANYGYTF.